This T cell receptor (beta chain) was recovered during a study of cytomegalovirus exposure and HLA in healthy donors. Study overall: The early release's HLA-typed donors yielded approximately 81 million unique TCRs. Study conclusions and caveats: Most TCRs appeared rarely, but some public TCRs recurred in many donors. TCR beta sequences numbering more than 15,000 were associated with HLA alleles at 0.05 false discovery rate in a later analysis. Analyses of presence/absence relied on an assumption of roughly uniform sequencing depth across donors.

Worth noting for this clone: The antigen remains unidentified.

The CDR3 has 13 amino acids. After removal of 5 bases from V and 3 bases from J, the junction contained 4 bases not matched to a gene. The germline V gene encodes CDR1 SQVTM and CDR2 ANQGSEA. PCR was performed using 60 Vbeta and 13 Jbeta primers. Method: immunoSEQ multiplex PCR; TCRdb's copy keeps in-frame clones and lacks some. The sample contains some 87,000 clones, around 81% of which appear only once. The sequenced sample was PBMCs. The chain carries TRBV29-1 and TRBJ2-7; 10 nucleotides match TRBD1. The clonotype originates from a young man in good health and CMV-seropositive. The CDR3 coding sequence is TGCAGCGTTCCGGGACAGGGGTTCTACGAGCAGTACTTC. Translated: CSVPGQGFYEQYF.